The 10 T cell receptor beta chains in this list originate from one sample, sequenced in a study of T cell responses to AZD1222 COVID-19 vaccine (TCRdb year 2021). Library preparation was by the immunoSEQ multiplex PCR assay. In its TCRdb copy, this immuneACCESS table keeps in-frame sequences only and misses some clones. Where compared with another copy, unresolved V genes explain less than half of these, and the others have no known cause. Within this sample are 110,000 to 150,000 clones, with about nine tenths of them counted one time only. The top ten clones comprise around 2.1% of the sample. Interpreted using the paper, the time point label stands for: about 28 days (+/-7) after the second vaccine dose. This material consisted of peripheral blood, taken 28 days after the second AZD1222 dose. The receptor set was obtained from an adult who received the AZD1222 COVID-19 vaccine.

The gene calls are TRBV12-1 and TRBJ2-7; TRBD1 is the table's D call and was not checked against the DNA. TRBV12-1 constitutes a pseudogene. The CDR3 is 17 residues long. DNA of the CDR3: TGTGCCAGCAGCTTACTTGGGACAGGGAGTTCGGTATACGAGCAGTACTTC. This sequence encodes CASSLLGTGSSVYEQYF.

This chain uses TRBV3-1 (or the pseudogene TRBV3-2) with TRBJ2-7, with 7 bases identical to TRBD1. The CDR3 consists of 16 residues. Germline CDR1 and CDR2: LGHDT and YNNKEL (reference sequence). After removal of 5 bases from V and 0 bases from J, the junction contained 10 bases not matched to a gene. The CDR3 loop is CASSAGSGTASYEQYF. The CDR3 nucleotides are TGTGCCAGCAGCGCCGGTTCCGGGACAGCCTCCTACGAGCAGTACTTC.

This chain uses TRBV11-2 with TRBJ2-1; TRBD1 matches at 9 bases. Per the germline V gene, CDR1 is SGHAT and CDR2 is FQNNGV. The CDR3 length is 14 residues. The trim removed 8 bases at V and 5 bases at J, leaving 7 bases unmatched. In DNA form, the CDR3 reads TGTGCCAGCTCTCGGGACAGGGTGGACAATGAGCAGTTCTTC. Translating gives CASSRDRVDNEQFF.

V gene TRBV21-1 combines with J gene TRBJ2-1; TRBD2 is the table's D call and was not checked against the DNA. TRBV21-1 has pseudogene status. The CDR3 is 15 amino acids. The CDR3 DNA sequence: TGTGCCAGCAGCAAAGCCGGGAGGACAAACAATGAGCAGTTCTTC. Translating it yields CASSKAGRTNNEQFF.

This clone has just one count. The chain links TRBV6-5 to TRBJ2-5; a weak D match, TRBD2 (5 bases). CDR1 is MNHEY, CDR2 SVGAGI, per germline. The germline V and J ends were trimmed by 2 bases and 5 bases, with 6 bases remaining between them. The CDR3 consists of 12 residues. The CDR3 coding sequence is TGTGCCAGCAGTTACCCGGGGGAGACCCAGTACTTC. Protein product: CASSYPGETQYF.

The chain is built from TRBV19 and TRBJ1-2, with D maybe TRBD1 (5 bases). The CDR3 runs to 16 residues. V shed 1 base and J shed 7 bases, with 19 bases lying between them. From germline, CDR1 is LNHDA and CDR2 SQIVND (reference sequence). The CDR3 DNA reads TGTGCCAGTAGTATAGGGGGGGACGTAGGTCCTCTTGGCTACACCTTC. This gives the protein CASSIGGDVGPLGYTF.

The V call is TRBV9, the J call TRBJ1-1; D is perhaps TRBD1 (6 bases). This CDR3 spans 14 amino acids. Per germline, CDR1 SGDLS and CDR2 YYNGEE. V lost 5 bases and J 7 bases, leaving 18 bases between the germline ends. CDR3 residues: CASRGVGGAGEAFF. In DNA form, the CDR3 reads TGTGCCAGCAGGGGAGTGGGGGGCGCAGGTGAAGCTTTCTTT.

The rearrangement links TRBV25-1 to TRBJ2-2; tentatively, D is TRBD1 (5 bases). This CDR3 is built from 15 residues. Germline lookup yields CDR1 MGHDK and CDR2 SYGVNS. Trimming left V 1 base short and J 8 bases short, with 14 bases between. CDR3: CASSEFNRPTGELFF. The DNA of the CDR3 is TGTGCCAGCAGTGAATTCAACAGGCCCACTGGGGAGCTGTTTTTT.

The chain employs TRBV7-6 and TRBJ2-2; 9 bases align to TRBD2. The V gene end was trimmed by 5 bases and the J gene end by 1 base; junction bases not matched to a gene: 8. This CDR3 comprises 17 residues. CDR1 is SGHVS and CDR2 is FNYEAQ in the germline V gene. In nucleotides, the CDR3 is TGTGCCAGCAGCATACCACCTAGCGGGGTGAACACCGGGGAGCTGTTTTTT. Protein: CASSIPPSGVNTGELFF.

The sample holds a few counts of this clone. The rearrangement uses TRBV18 and TRBJ1-6; D possibly corresponds to TRBD1 (6 bases). The CDR3 is 13 residues long. Germline V gives CDR1 KGHSH, CDR2 LQKENI. Trimming stripped 3 bases from V and 10 bases from J, with 10 bases between. CDR3 loop: CASSPAGESPLHF. The CDR3 DNA follows: TGTGCCAGCTCACCCGCAGGGGAATCACCCCTCCACTTT.